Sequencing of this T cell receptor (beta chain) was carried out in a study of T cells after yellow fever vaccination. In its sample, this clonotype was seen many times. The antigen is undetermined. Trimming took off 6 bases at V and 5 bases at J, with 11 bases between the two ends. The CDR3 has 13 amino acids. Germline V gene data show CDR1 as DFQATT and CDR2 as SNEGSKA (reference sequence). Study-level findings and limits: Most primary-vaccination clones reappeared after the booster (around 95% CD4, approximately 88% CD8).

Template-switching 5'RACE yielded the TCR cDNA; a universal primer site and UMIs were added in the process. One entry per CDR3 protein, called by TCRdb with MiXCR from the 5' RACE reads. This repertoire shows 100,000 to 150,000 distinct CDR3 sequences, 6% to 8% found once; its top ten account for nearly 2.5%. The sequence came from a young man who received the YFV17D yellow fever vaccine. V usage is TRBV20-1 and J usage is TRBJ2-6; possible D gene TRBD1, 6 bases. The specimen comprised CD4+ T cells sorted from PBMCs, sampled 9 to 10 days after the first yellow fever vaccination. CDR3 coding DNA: TGCAGTGCGGACAGTGGAAGGGCCAACGTCCTGACTTTC. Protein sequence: CSADSGRANVLTF.